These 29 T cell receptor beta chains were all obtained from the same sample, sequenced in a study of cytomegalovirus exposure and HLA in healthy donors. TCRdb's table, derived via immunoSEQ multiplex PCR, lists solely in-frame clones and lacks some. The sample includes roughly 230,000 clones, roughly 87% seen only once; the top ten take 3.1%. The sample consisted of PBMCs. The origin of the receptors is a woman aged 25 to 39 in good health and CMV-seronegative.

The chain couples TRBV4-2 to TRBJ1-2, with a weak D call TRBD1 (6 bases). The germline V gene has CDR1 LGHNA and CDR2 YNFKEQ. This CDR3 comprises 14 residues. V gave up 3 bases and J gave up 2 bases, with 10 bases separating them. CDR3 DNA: TGTGCCAGCAGCCACCGGACAGAGAACTATGGCTACACCTTC. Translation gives CASSHRTENYGYTF.

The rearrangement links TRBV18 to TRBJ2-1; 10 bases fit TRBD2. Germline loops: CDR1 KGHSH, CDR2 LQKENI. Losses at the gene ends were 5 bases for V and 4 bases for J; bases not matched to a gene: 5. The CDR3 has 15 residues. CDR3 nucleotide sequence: TGTGCCAGCTCAGAAAGCGGGAGGGCATACAATGAGCAGTTCTTC. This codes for CASSESGRAYNEQFF.

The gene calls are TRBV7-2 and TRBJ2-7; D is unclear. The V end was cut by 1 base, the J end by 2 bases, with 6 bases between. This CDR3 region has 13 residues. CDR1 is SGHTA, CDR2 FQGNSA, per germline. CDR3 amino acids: CASSLEETYEQYF. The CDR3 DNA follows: TGTGCCAGCAGCTTAGAGGAGACCTACGAGCAGTACTTC. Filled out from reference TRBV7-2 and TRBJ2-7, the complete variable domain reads GAGVSQSPSNKVTEKGKDVELRCDPISGHTALYWYRQSLGQGLEFLIYFQGNSAPDKSGLPSDRFSAERTGGSVSTLTIQRTQQEDSAVYLCASSLEETYEQYFGPGTRLTVT.

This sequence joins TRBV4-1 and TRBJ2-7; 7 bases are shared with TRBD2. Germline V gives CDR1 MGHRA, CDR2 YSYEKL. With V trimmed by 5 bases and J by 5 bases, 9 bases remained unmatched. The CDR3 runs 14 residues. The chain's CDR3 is CASSREGRIHEQYF. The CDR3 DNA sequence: TGCGCCAGCAGCAGGGAGGGCCGTATCCACGAGCAGTACTTC.

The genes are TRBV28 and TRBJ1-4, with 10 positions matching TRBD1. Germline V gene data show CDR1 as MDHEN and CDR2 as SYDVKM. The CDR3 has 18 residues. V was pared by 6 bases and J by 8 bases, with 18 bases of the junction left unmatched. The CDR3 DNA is TGTGCCAGCAGATCCAACCGGGACAGGGGCTCGGGCTGGGAAAAACTGTTTTTT. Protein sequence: CASRSNRDRGSGWEKLFF.

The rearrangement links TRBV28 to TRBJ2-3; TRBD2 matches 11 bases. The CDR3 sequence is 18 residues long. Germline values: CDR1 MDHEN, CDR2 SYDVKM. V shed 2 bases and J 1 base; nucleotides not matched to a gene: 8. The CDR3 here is CASSLGRLAGGRTDTQYF. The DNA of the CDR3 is TGTGCCAGCAGTTTAGGGCGGCTAGCGGGAGGCCGCACAGATACGCAGTATTTT.

CDR3 amino acids: CASRPLNSYEQYF. The CDR3 DNA reads TGTGCCAGCAGACCTTTAAACTCCTACGAGCAGTACTTC. J is TRBJ2-7 and V is TRBV25-1; D is uncertain. V lost 6 bases, J lost 0 bases, and 9 bases lay in between. Germline V gene lookup returns CDR1 MGHDK and CDR2 SYGVNS. This CDR3 has 13 amino acids.

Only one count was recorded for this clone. This chain's CDR3 is CASSSTNRPRPNYEQYF. The CDR3 DNA reads TGTGCCAGCAGCTCGACCAACCGACCCCGGCCGAACTACGAGCAGTACTTC. V is TRBV21-1 and J is TRBJ2-7. TRBV21-1 is a recognized pseudogene. This CDR3 region has 17 residues.

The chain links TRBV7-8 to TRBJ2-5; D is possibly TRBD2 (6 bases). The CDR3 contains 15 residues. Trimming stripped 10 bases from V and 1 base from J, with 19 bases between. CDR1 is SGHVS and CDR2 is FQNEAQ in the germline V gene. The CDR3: CANRPWRAPQETQYF. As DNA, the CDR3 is TGTGCCAACAGACCGTGGAGGGCCCCCCAAGAGACCCAGTACTTC.

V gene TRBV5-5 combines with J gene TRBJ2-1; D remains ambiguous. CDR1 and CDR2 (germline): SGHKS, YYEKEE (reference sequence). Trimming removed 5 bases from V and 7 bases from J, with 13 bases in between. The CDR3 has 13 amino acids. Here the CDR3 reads CASRYRGLNEQFF. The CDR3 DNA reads TGTGCCAGCAGGTATAGAGGCTTAAATGAGCAGTTCTTC. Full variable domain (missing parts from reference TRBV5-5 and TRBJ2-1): DAGVTQSPTHLIKTRGQQVTLRCSPISGHKSVSWYQQVLGQGPQFIFQYYEKEERGRGNFPDRFSARQFPNYSSELNVNALLLGDSALYLCASRYRGLNEQFFGPGTRLTVL.

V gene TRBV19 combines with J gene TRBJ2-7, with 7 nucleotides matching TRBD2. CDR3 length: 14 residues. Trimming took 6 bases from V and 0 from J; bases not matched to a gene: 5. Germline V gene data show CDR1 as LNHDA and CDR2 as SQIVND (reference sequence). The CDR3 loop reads CASRSGASSYEQYF. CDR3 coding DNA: TGTGCCAGTAGGAGCGGGGCCAGCTCCTACGAGCAGTACTTC.

The CDR3 nucleotides read TGTGCCAGCAGCCAAATAGCGGGAGAATTTGAGCAGTTCTTC. It specifies CASSQIAGEFEQFF. The gene calls are TRBV7-2 and TRBJ2-1, with 9 nucleotides matching TRBD2. The CDR3 is 14 residues long. Germline V gives CDR1 SGHTA, CDR2 FQGNSA. V shed 5 bases and J 9 bases; nucleotides not matched to a gene: 8.

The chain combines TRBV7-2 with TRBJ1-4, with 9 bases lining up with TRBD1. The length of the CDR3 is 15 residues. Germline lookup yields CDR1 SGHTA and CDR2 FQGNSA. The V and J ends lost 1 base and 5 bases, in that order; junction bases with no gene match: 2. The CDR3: CASSLGDRENEKLFF. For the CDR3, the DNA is TGTGCCAGCAGCTTAGGGGACAGGGAAAATGAAAAACTGTTTTTT.

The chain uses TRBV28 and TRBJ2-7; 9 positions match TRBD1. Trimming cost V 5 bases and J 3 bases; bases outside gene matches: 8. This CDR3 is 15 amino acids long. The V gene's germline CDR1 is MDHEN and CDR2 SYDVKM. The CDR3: CASSNTGTGIYEQYF. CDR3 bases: TGTGCCAGCAGTAACACCGGGACAGGGATCTACGAGCAGTACTTC. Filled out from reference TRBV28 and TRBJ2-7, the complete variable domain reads DVKVTQSSRYLVKRTGEKVFLECVQDMDHENMFWYRQDPGLGLRLIYFSYDVKMKEKGDIPEGYSVSREKKERFSLILESASTNQTSMYLCASSNTGTGIYEQYFGPGTRLTVT.

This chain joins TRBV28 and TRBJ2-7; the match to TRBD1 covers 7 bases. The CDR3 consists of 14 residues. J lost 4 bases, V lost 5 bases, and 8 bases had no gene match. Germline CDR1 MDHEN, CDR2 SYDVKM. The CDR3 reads CASSLGTVVYEQYF. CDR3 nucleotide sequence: TGTGCCAGCAGTCTCGGGACAGTTGTTTACGAGCAGTACTTC.

CDR3 sequence (DNA): TGTGCCAGCAGCCAATCCGAAGGATCCTACGAGCAGTACTTC. Translated: CASSQSEGSYEQYF. V gene TRBV4-2 combines with J gene TRBJ2-7; D not resolved. Per the germline V gene, CDR1 is LGHNA and CDR2 is YNFKEQ. V shed 2 bases and J shed 1 base, with 9 bases lying between them. The length of the CDR3 is 14 residues.

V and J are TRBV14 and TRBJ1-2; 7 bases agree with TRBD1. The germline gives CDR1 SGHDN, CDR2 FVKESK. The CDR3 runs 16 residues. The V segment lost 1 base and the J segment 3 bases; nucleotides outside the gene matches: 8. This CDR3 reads CASSQVIGGPYYGYTF. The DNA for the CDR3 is TGTGCCAGCAGCCAAGTGATAGGGGGCCCGTACTATGGCTACACCTTC. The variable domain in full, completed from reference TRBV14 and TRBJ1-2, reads EAGVTQFPSHSVIEKGQTVTLRCDPISGHDNLYWYRRVMGKEIKFLLHFVKESKQDESGMPNNRFLAERTGGTYSTLKVQPAELEDSGVYFCASSQVIGGPYYGYTFGSGTRLTVV.

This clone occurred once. The CDR3 loop reads CASSRLAGIPYEQYF. The CDR3 DNA reads as TGTGCCAGCAGTCGACTAGCGGGAATTCCCTACGAGCAGTACTTC. The J gene is TRBJ2-7, the V gene TRBV6-5, with 11 bases matching TRBD2. The J segment lost 2 bases and the V segment lost 5 bases, leaving 5 bases of the junction unmatched. Germline values: CDR1 MNHEY, CDR2 SVGAGI. The CDR3 runs to 15 residues.

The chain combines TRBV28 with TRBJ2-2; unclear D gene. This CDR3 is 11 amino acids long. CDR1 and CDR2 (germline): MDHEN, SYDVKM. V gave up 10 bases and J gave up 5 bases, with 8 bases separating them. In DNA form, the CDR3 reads TGTGCCACCCACCGGACCGGGGAGCTGTTTTTT. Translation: CATHRTGELFF.

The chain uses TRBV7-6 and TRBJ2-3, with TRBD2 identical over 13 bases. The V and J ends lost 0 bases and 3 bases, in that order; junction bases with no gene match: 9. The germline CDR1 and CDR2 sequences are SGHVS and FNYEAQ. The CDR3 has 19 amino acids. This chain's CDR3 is CASSLALTSGRATTDTQYF. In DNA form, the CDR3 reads TGTGCCAGCAGCTTAGCGCTTACTAGCGGGAGGGCCACTACAGATACGCAGTATTTT.

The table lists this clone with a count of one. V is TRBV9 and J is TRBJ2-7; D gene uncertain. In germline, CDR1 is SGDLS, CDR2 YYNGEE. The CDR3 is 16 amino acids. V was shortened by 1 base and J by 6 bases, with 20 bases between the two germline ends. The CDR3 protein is CASSVCPGPASCEQYF. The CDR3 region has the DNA TGTGCCAGCAGCGTATGTCCGGGCCCGGCGAGCTGCGAGCAGTACTTC.

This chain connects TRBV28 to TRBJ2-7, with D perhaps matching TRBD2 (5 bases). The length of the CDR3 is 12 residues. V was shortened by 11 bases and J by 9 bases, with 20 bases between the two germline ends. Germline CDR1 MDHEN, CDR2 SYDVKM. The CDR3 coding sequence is TGTGCCTGTTATCGGCCTGCCGAGGGGCAGTACTTC. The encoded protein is CACYRPAEGQYF.

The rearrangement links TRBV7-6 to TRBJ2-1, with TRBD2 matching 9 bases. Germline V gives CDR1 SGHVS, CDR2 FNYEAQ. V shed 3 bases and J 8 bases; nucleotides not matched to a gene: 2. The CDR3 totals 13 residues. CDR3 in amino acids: CASSLAGGDEQFF. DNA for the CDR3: TGTGCCAGCAGCTTGGCGGGAGGGGATGAGCAGTTCTTC. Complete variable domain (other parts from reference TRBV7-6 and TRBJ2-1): GAGVSQSPRYKVTKRGQDVALRCDPISGHVSLYWYRQALGQGPEFLTYFNYEAQQDKSGLPNDRFSAERPEGSISTLTIQRTEQRDSAMYRCASSLAGGDEQFFGPGTRLTVL.

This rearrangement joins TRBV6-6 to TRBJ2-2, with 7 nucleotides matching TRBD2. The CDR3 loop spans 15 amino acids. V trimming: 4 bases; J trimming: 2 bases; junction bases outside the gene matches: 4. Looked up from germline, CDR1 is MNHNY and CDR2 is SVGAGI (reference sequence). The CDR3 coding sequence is TGTGCCAGCAGTTCCGGGACTATTAACACCGGGGAGCTGTTTTTT. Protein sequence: CASSSGTINTGELFF.

The CDR3 sequence: CASSQDRGRLYF. For the CDR3, the DNA is TGCGCCAGCAGCCAAGATCGCGGGAGGTTGTACTTC. The genes are TRBV4-1 and TRBJ2-7; 8 nucleotides agree with TRBD2. Germline CDR1 and CDR2: MGHRA and YSYEKL. The CDR3 contains 12 residues. Trimming took 0 bases from V and 12 from J; bases not matched to a gene: 4.

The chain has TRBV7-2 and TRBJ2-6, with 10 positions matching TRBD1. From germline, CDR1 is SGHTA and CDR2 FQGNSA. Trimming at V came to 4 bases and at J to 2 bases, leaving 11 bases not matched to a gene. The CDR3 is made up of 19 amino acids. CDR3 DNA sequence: TGTGCCAGCAGCTCTCGTCGGGCGACAGGGGGCGCTGGGGCCAACGTCCTGACTTTC. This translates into CASSSRRATGGAGANVLTF.

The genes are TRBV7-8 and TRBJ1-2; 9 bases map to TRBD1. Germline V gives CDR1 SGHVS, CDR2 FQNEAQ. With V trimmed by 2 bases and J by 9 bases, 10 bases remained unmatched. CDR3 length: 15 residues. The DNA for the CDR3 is TGTGCCAGCAGCTTATCCTTGGGACAGGGACCGAGCTACACCTTC. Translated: CASSLSLGQGPSYTF.

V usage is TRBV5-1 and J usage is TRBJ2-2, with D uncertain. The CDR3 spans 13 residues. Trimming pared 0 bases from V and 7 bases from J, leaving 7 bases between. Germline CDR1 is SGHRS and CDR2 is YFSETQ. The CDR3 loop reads CASSLASGGELFF. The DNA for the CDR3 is TGCGCCAGCAGCTTGGCCTCGGGCGGGGAGCTGTTTTTT.

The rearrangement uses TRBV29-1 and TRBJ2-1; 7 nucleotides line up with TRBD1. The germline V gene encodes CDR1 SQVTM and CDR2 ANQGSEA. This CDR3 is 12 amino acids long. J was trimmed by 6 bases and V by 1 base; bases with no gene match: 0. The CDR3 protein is CSVEGDSNEQFF. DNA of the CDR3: TGCAGCGTTGAAGGGGACAGCAATGAGCAGTTCTTC.